One and the same sample provided the 10 T cell receptor beta chains below, sequenced in a study of T cells in Graves' hyperthyroidism and ophthalmopathy. TCR beta CDR3 sequences were amplified from RNA transcripts. The HTBI primer set served for first-round RT-PCR of the TCR CDR3. A single record per CDR3 protein comes from TCRdb applying MiXCR to the multiplex PCR reads. The data hold around 190,000 distinct CDR3 sequences, with approximately 15% observed a single time. Sequenced input: blood. Receptors were obtained from a woman aged 45-65 years with Graves' hyperthyroidism.

The sample holds many counts of this clonotype. The chain carries TRBV28 and TRBJ1-6, with TRBD1 matching over 8 bases. Per germline, CDR1 MDHEN and CDR2 SYDVKM. The V and J ends lost 4 bases and 6 bases, in that order; junction bases with no gene match: 8. This CDR3 has 16 residues. The CDR3 here is CASSSYDRGGNSPLHF. CDR3 nucleotide sequence: TGTGCCAGCAGTTCATACGACAGGGGCGGTAATTCACCCCTCCACTTT.

This clonotype has ten or more counts. The chain employs TRBV5-1 and TRBJ2-1, with no clear D. The CDR3 extends over 14 amino acids. Trimming pared 3 bases from V and 1 base from J, leaving 8 bases between. Germline CDR1 and CDR2: SGHRS and YFSETQ. The CDR3 DNA is TGCGCCAGCAGCTCCACCGGGTCCTACAATGAGCAGTTCTTC. Protein product: CASSSTGSYNEQFF.

This clonotype was seen ten or more times. The chain links TRBV20-1 to TRBJ2-1; 12 bases map to TRBD1. V was clipped by 6 bases and J by 2 bases; unmatched bases: 5. The CDR3 loop spans 15 amino acids. Germline assignment: CDR1 DFQATT and CDR2 SNEGSKA (reference sequence). The CDR3 DNA reads TGCAGTGCGGGGGACAGGGGGCTAACCTACAATGAGCAGTTCTTC. Protein sequence: CSAGDRGLTYNEQFF.

This clonotype was recorded a few times. The chain joins TRBV18 to TRBJ2-2, with 8 bases identical to TRBD1. This CDR3 spans 17 amino acids. Per the germline V gene, CDR1 is KGHSH and CDR2 is LQKENI. After removal of 3 bases from V and 0 bases from J, the junction contained 6 bases not matched to a gene. The CDR3 DNA follows: TGTGCCAGCTCACCTAGACAGGGGCTAACGAACACCGGGGAGCTGTTTTTT. This translates into CASSPRQGLTNTGELFF. Variable domain in full (rest from reference TRBV18 and TRBJ2-2): NAGVMQNPRHLVRRRGQEARLRCSPMKGHSHVYWYRQLPEEGLKFMVYLQKENIIDESGMPKERFSAEFPKEGPSILRIQQVVRGDSAAYFCASSPRQGLTNTGELFFGEGSRLTVL.

This clonotype was detected ten times or more. The chain's CDR3 is CASSIGVGVFYEQYF. CDR3 coding DNA: TGTGCCAGTAGTATAGGGGTGGGGGTTTTCTACGAGCAGTACTTC. The chain employs TRBV19 and TRBJ2-7; the D call may be TRBD1 or TRBD2 (5 bases each). Trimming removed 1 base from V and 3 bases from J, with 13 bases in between. Germline V lookup: CDR1 LNHDA, CDR2 SQIVND (reference sequence). The CDR3 has 15 amino acids. Based on the CDR3 plus reference TRBV19 and TRBJ2-7, the full variable domain is DGGITQSPKYLFRKEGQNVTLSCEQNLNHDAMYWYRQDPGQGLRLIYYSQIVNDFQKGDIAEGYSVSREKKESFPLTVTSAQKNPTAFYLCASSIGVGVFYEQYFGPGTRLTVT.

This clonotype was seen at least ten times. This rearrangement joins TRBV9 to TRBJ1-1; possibly TRBD1 for D (5 bases). CDR1 and CDR2 (germline): SGDLS, YYNGEE. The CDR3 has 15 amino acids. With 0 bases removed from V and 1 base from J, the gap between germline ends came to 10 bases. The CDR3 DNA follows: TGTGCCAGCAGCGTAGGATTCGGGGGGAACACTGAAGCTTTCTTT. Its protein is CASSVGFGGNTEAFF.

This clonotype came up many times. The J gene is TRBJ2-7, the V gene TRBV13, with D possibly TRBD2 on 6 matching bases. CDR3 length equals 15 residues. With 4 bases removed from V and 3 bases from J, the gap between germline ends came to 16 bases. Germline CDR1 PRHDT, CDR2 FYEKMQ (reference sequence). The CDR3 here is CASSSRGTANYEQYF. As DNA, the CDR3 is TGTGCCAGCAGCTCACGGGGGACGGCAAACTACGAGCAGTACTTC.

The table lists this clonotype with a few counts. J is TRBJ2-5 and V is TRBV19; 9 positions agree with TRBD1. V dropped 10 bases and J dropped 6; count of bases not matched to a gene: 9. The CDR3 totals 13 residues. The germline V gene encodes CDR1 LNHDA and CDR2 SQIVND (reference sequence). The CDR3 nucleotides read TGTGCCACCTCCGGGACAGGGAAGAAGACCCAGTACTTC. Amino acid sequence: CATSGTGKKTQYF.

The sample holds many counts of this clonotype. This chain joins TRBV5-1 and TRBJ1-1; D ambiguous. CDR3 length: 14 residues. Deletions cut 4 bases from V and 3 bases from J, with 13 bases between. Germline-derived CDR1 and CDR2 are SGHRS and YFSETQ. The CDR3 is CASSPDGGYTEAFF. The CDR3 DNA follows: TGCGCCAGCAGCCCGGACGGCGGGTACACTGAAGCTTTCTTT.

V usage is TRBV7-9 and J usage is TRBJ1-1; 7 bases line up with TRBD1. V lost 1 base and J lost 8; bases outside the gene matches: 4. The CDR3 runs to 13 residues. Per germline, CDR1 SEHNR and CDR2 FQNEAQ (reference sequence). The CDR3 DNA reads as TGTGCCAGCAGCTTAGAGACAGGGTTCGAAGCTTTCTTT. This gives the protein CASSLETGFEAFF.